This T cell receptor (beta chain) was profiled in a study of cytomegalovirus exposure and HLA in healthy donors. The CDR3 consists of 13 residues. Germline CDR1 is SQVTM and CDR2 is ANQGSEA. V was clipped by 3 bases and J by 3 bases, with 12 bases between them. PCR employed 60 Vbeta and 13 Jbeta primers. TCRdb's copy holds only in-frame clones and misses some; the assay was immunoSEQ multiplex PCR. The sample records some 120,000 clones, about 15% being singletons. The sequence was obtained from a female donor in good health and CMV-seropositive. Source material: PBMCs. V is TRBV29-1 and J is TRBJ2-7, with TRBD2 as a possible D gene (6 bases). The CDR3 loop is CSVEGGGSYEQYF. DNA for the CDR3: TGCAGCGTTGAGGGAGGAGGGAGCTACGAGCAGTACTTC.